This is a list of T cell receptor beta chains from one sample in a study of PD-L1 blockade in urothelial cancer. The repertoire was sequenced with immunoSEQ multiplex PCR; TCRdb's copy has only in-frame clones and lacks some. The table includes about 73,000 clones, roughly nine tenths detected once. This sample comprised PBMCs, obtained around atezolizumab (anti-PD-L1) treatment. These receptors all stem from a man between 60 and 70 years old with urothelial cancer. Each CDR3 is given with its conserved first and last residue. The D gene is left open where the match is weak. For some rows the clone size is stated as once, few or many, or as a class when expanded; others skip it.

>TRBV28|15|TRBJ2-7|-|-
CASSYRIRGFYEQYF
TGTGCCAGCTCCTACAGAATCAGGGGATTCTACGAGCAGTACTTC
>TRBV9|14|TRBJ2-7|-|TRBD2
CASSVAAGLSEQYF
TGTGCCAGCAGCGTAGCAGCGGGGTTGAGCGAGCAGTACTTC
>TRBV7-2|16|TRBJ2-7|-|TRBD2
CASSGMGLAGGNEQYF
TGTGCCAGCAGCGGGATGGGACTAGCGGGAGGCAACGAGCAGTACTTC
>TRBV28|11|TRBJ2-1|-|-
CASSLSREQFF
TGTGCCAGCAGTTTGAGTCGGGAGCAGTTCTTC
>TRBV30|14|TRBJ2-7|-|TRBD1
CAWAGTGGSYEQYF
TGTGCCTGGGCCGGGACAGGGGGCTCCTACGAGCAGTACTTC
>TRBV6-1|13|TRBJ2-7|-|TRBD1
CASSSDRAGEQYF
TGTGCCAGCAGTTCGGACAGGGCGGGCGAGCAGTACTTC
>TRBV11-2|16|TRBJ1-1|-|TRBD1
CASSSPDRGLNTEAFF
TGTGCCAGCAGCTCACCTGACAGGGGGTTGAACACTGAAGCTTTCTTT
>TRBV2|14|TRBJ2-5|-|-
CASSEASKRETQYF
TGTGCCAGCAGTGAAGCTTCTAAAAGAGAGACCCAGTACTTC
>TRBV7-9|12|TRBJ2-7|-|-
CASSLAGVEQYF
TGTGCCAGCAGCTTGGCAGGGGTCGAGCAGTACTTC
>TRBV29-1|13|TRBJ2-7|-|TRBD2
CSVVGTSVREQYF
TGCAGCGTTGTAGGGACTAGCGTCCGGGAGCAGTACTTC
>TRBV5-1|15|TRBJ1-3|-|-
CASSPRGGSGNTIYF
TGCGCCAGCAGCCCCCGGGGGGGGTCAGGAAACACCATATATTTT
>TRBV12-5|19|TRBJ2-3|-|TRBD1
CASGLPGQGLAGGRDTQYF
TGTGCTAGTGGCCTACCGGGACAGGGGTTAGCAGGGGGCCGAGATACGCAGTATTTT
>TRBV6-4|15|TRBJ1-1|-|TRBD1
CASSDGQGASAEAFF
TGTGCCAGCAGTGATGGCCAGGGGGCGTCTGCTGAAGCTTTCTTT
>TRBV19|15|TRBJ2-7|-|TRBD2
CASSIEASGSYEQYF
TGTGCCAGTAGTATAGAGGCTAGCGGGAGCTACGAGCAGTACTTC
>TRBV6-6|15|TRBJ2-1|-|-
CASSLLSGGGDEQFF
TGTGCCAGCAGTCTCCTCTCGGGGGGCGGGGATGAGCAGTTCTTC
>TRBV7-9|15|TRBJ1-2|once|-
CASPRSGFPNYGYTF
TGTGCCAGCCCCAGGTCGGGGTTCCCAAACTATGGCTACACCTTC
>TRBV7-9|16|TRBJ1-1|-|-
CASACPQGICGPEAFF
TGTGCCAGCGCCTGCCCACAGGGCATTTGTGGACCTGAAGCTTTCTTT
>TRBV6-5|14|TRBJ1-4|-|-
CASSYSHRVEKLFF
TGTGCCAGCAGTTACTCACACAGGGTTGAAAAACTGTTTTTT
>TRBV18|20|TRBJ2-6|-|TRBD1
CASSPLTPGQGTSGANVLTF
TGTGCCAGCTCACCCCTAACACCGGGACAGGGGACCTCTGGGGCCAACGTCCTGACTTTC
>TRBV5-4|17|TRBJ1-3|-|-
CASSLDPSPSSGNTIYF
TGTGCCAGCAGCTTGGATCCCTCTCCGTCCTCTGGAAACACCATATATTTT
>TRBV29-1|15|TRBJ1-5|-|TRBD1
CSVAWDRVSNQPQHF
TGCAGCGTTGCATGGGACAGGGTGAGCAATCAGCCCCAGCATTTT
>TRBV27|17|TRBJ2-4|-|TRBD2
CASITRSGRTSKNIQYF
TGTGCCAGCATCACTCGGAGCGGGAGAACGTCTAAAAACATTCAGTACTTC
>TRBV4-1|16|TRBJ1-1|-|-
CASSHPPDRTNTEAFF
TGCGCCAGCAGCCATCCTCCAGACAGGACGAACACTGAAGCTTTCTTT
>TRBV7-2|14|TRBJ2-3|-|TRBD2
CASSTAGGTDTQYF
TGTGCCAGCAGTACGGCGGGGGGCACAGATACGCAGTATTTT